Presented here are 2 T cell receptor beta chains from one specimen sequenced in a study of CD8 T cells in ankylosing spondylitis. TCRdb processed the 5' RACE reads anew with MiXCR; each CDR3 protein has one entry. The sample carries roughly 150,000 distinct CDR3 sequences, 25% to 35% recorded once. The sample taken for sequencing was synovial fluid, either unsorted or a sorted T cell fraction (not recorded which). These receptors were obtained from a male donor with ankylosing spondylitis.

Many counts were recorded for this clonotype. This chain uses TRBV4-2 with TRBJ2-3, with TRBD1 matching 7 bases. Germline CDR1 and CDR2: LGHNA and YNFKEQ. This CDR3 has 16 amino acids. J gave up 4 bases and V 2 bases, and 9 bases lay outside the gene matches. This CDR3 is CASSQQPGQKADTQYF. The DNA of the CDR3 is TGTGCCAGCAGCCAACAACCGGGACAGAAGGCAGATACGCAGTATTTT.

The gene calls are TRBV11-2 and TRBJ1-6; no clear D. The CDR3 length is 14 residues. In germline, CDR1 is SGHAT, CDR2 FQNNGV. V was cut by 4 bases and J by 7 bases, with 11 bases left in between. CDR3 DNA: TGTGCCAGCAGCTCCCGGGCCGACAATTCACCCCTCCACTTT. Protein sequence: CASSSRADNSPLHF.